Listed here is a single TCR beta chain. The data derive from a study of human T cells and chemical hapten exposure. The CDR3 is 15 amino acids. Trimming pared 3 bases from V and 4 bases from J, leaving 14 bases between. Germline lookup yields CDR1 LGHNA and CDR2 YSLEER. TCRdb passed the 5' RACE reads through MiXCR, listing each CDR3 protein once. The table lists about 140,000 distinct CDR3 sequences, roughly 4.1% of them singletons. Total RNA came from unfractionated whole blood. The receptor's source is a female donor in good health. V is TRBV4-3 and J is TRBJ2-3, with D possibly TRBD2 on 7 matching bases. Here the CDR3 reads CASSQVGGQSDTQYF. As DNA, the CDR3 is TGCGCCAGCAGCCAGGTGGGGGGGCAGTCAGATACGCAGTATTTT.